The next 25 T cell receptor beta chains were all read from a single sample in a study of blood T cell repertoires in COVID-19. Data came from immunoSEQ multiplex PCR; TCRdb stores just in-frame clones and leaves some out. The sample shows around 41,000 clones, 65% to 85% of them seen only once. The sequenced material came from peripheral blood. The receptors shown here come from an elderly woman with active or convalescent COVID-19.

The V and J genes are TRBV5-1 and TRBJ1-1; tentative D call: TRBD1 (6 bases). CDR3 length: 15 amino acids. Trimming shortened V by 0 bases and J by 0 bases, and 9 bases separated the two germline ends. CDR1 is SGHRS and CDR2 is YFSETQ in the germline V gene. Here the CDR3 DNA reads TGCGCCAGCAGCTTGGCTACAGGGATGAACACTGAAGCTTTCTTT. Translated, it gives CASSLATGMNTEAFF.

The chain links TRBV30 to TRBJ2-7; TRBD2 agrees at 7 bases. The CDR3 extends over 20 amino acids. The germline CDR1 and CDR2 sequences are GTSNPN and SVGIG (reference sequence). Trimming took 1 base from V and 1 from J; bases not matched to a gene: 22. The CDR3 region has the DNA TGTGCCTGGAGTGATTCCAGAAAGCGGGGCCTACTTATTCCTTCCTACGAGCAGTACTTC. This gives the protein CAWSDSRKRGLLIPSYEQYF.

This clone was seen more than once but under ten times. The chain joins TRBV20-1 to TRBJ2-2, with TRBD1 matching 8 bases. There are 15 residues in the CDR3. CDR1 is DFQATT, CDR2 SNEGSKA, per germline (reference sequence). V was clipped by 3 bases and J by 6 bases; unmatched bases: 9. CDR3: CSASLDRVYSGELFF. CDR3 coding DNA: TGCAGTGCTAGTCTGGACAGGGTATATTCCGGGGAGCTGTTTTTT.

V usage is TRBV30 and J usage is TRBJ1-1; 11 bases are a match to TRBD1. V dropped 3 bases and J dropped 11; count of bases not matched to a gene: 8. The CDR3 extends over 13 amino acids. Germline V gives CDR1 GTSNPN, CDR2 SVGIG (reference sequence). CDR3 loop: CAWSPGTGGKAFF. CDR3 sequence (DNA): TGTGCCTGGAGCCCCGGGACAGGGGGTAAGGCTTTCTTT.

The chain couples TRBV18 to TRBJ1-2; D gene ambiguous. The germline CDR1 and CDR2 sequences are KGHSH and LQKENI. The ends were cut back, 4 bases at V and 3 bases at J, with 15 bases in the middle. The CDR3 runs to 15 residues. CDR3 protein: CASSHPSGVDYGYTF. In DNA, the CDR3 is TGTGCCAGCTCACACCCTAGCGGGGTTGACTATGGCTACACCTTC.

CDR3 nucleotides: TGCGCCAGCAGCCAAGTGTATACTGGACAGGGGGCCTACGAGCAGTACTTC. It yields the protein CASSQVYTGQGAYEQYF. The J gene is TRBJ2-7, the V gene TRBV4-1; 10 nucleotides match TRBD1. Germline V lookup: CDR1 MGHRA, CDR2 YSYEKL. V shed 1 base, J shed 2 bases, and the junction held 8 bases outside the gene matches. This CDR3 is 17 amino acids long.

CDR3 nucleotides: TGTGCCAGCAGCTCGGGACTAGCGGGAGGTCGGGAGACCCAGTACTTC. Translated, it gives CASSSGLAGGRETQYF. The J gene is TRBJ2-5, the V gene TRBV5-6; 15 bases are shared with TRBD2. This CDR3 is 16 amino acids long. CDR1 SGHDT and CDR2 YYEEEE come from the germline V gene. With V trimmed by 3 bases and J by 5 bases, 5 bases remained unmatched.

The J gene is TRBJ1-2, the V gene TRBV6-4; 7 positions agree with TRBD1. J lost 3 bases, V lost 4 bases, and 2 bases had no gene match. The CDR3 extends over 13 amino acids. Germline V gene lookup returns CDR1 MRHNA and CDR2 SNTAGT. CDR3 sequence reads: CASSAGQDYGYTF. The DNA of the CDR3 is TGTGCCAGCAGTGCTGGACAGGACTATGGCTACACCTTC.

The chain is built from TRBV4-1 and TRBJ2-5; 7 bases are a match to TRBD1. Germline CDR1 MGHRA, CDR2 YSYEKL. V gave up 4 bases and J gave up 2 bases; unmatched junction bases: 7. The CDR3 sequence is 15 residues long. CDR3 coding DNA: TGCGCCAGCAGCCGAACAGGGGTCTCTCAAGAGACCCAGTACTTC. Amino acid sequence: CASSRTGVSQETQYF.

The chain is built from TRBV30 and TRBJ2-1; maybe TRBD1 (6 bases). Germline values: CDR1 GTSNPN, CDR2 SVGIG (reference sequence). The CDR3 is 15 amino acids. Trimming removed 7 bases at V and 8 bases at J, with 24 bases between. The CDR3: CASTTGQGRIDEQFF. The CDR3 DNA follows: TGTGCCTCTACTACAGGGCAGGGAAGGATAGATGAGCAGTTCTTC.

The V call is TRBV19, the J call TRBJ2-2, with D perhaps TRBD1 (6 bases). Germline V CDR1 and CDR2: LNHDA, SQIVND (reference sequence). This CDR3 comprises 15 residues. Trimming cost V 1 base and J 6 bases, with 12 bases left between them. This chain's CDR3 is CASSIGAGVPGELFF. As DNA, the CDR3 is TGTGCCAGTAGTATAGGTGCAGGGGTCCCCGGGGAGCTGTTTTTT.

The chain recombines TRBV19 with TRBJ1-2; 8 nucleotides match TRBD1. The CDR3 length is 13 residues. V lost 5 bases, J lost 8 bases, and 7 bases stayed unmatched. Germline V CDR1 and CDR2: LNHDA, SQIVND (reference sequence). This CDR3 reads CASSEGQGGGYTF. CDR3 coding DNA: TGTGCCAGTAGTGAAGGACAGGGAGGCGGCTACACCTTC.

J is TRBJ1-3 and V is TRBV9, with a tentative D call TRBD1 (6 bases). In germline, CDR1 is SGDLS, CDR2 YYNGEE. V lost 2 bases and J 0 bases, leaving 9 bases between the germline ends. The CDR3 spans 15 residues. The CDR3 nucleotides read TGTGCCAGCAGCGTGCAGGGGAGCTCTGGAAACACCATATATTTT. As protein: CASSVQGSSGNTIYF. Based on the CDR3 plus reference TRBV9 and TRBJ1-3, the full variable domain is DSGVTQTPKHLITATGQRVTLRCSPRSGDLSVYWYQQSLDQGLQFLIQYYNGEERAKGNILERFSAQQFPDLHSELNLSSLELGDSALYFCASSVQGSSGNTIYFGEGSWLTVV.

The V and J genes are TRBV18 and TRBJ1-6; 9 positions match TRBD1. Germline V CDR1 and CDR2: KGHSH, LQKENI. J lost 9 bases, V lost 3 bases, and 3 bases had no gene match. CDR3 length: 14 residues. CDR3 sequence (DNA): TGTGCCAGCTCACCGACAGGGGGGGGTTCACCCCTCCACTTT. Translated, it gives CASSPTGGGSPLHF.

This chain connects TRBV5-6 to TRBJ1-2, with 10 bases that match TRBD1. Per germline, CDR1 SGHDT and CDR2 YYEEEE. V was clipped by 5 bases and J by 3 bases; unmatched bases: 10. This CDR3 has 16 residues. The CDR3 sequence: CASRLRRTGGDYGYTF. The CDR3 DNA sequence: TGTGCCAGCAGACTGAGAAGGACAGGGGGTGACTATGGCTACACCTTC.

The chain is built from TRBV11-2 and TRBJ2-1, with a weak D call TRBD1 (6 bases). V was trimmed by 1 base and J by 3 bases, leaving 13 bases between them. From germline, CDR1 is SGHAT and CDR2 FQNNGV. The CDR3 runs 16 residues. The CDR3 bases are TGTGCCAGCAGCTTAGGTTCGCAGGGGTTCTACAATGAGCAGTTCTTC. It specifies CASSLGSQGFYNEQFF.

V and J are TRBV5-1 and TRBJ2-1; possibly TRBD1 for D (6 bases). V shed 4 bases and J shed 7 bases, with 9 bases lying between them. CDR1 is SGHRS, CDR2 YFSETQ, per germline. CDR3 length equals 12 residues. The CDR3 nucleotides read TGCGCCAGCAGCGGAACAGGGAATGAGCAGTTCTTC. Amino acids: CASSGTGNEQFF.

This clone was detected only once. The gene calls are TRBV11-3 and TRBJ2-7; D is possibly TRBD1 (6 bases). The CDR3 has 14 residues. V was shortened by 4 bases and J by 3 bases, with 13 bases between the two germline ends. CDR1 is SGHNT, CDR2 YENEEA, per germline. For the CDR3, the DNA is TGTGCCAGCAGCTCCGGGACACTAAGCTACGAGCAGTACTTC. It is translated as CASSSGTLSYEQYF. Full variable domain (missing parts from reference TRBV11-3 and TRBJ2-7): EAGVVQSPRYKIIEKKQPVAFWCNPISGHNTLYWYLQNLGQGPELLIRYENEEAVDDSQLPKDRFSAERLKGVDSTLKIQPAELGDSAVYLCASSSGTLSYEQYFGPGTRLTVT.

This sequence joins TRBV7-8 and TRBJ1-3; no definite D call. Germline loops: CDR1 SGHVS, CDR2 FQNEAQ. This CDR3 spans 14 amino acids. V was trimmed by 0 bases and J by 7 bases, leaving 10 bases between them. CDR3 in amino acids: CASSLAGSRNTIYF. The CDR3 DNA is TGTGCCAGCAGCTTAGCGGGCAGTCGGAACACCATATATTTT. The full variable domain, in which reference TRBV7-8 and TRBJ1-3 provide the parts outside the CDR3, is GAGVSQSPRYKVAKRGQDVALRCDPISGHVSLFWYQQALGQGPEFLTYFQNEAQLDKSGLPSDRFFAERPEGSVSTLKIQRTQQEDSAVYLCASSLAGSRNTIYFGEGSWLTVV.

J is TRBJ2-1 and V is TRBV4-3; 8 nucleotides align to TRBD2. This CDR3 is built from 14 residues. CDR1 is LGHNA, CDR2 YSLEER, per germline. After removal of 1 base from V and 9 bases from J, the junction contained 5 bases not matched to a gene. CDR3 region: CASSQAREGLEQFF. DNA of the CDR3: TGCGCCAGCAGCCAAGCCCGGGAGGGCCTTGAGCAGTTCTTC.

CDR3 region: CASSSHGGAEAFF. As DNA, the CDR3 is TGTGCCAGCAGCTCACACGGCGGGGCTGAAGCTTTCTTT. The J gene is TRBJ1-1, the V gene TRBV3-1 (or the pseudogene TRBV3-2); D gene unclear. Germline values: CDR1 LGHDT, CDR2 YNNKEL (reference sequence). This CDR3 spans 13 amino acids. V was trimmed by 5 bases and J by 6 bases, leaving 13 bases between them.

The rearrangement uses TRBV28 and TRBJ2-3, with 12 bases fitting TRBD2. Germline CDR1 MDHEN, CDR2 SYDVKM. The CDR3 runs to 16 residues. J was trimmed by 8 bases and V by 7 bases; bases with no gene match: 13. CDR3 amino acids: CASIQRATSGSRTQYF. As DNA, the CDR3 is TGTGCCAGCATACAACGGGCGACTAGCGGGAGTCGTACGCAGTATTTT.

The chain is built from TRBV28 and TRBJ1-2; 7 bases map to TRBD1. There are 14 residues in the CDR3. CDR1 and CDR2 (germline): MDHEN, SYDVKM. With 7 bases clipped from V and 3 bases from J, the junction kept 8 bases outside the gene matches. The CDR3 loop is CASTHGTADYGYTF. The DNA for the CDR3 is TGTGCCAGCACCCATGGGACAGCAGACTATGGCTACACCTTC.

The DNA for the CDR3 is TGTGCCAGCAAAACCAGACTAGCGGGAGTAAATGAGCAGTTCTTC. The encoded protein is CASKTRLAGVNEQFF. The gene calls are TRBV6-5 and TRBJ2-1, with TRBD2 matching over 12 bases. V shed 7 bases, J shed 7 bases, and the junction held 8 bases outside the gene matches. Germline loops: CDR1 MNHEY, CDR2 SVGAGI. CDR3 length: 15 residues.

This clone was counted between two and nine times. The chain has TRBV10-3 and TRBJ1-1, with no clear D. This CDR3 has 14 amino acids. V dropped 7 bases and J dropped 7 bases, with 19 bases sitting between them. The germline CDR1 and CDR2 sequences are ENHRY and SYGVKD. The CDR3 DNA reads TGTGCCATCACAAAGGAACTGGAGCCCCTTGAAGCTTTCTTT. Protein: CAITKELEPLEAFF.